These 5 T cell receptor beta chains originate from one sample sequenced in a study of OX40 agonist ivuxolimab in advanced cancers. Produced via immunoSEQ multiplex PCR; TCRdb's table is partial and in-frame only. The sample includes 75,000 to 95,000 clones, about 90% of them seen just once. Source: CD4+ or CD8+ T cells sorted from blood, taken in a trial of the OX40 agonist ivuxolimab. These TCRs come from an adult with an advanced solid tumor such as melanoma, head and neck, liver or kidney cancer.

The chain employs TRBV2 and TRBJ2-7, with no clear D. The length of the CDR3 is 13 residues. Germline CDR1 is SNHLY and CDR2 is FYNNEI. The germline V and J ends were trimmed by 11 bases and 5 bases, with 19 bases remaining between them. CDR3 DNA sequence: TGTGCCTTTAAGGGCGCGAGATATGACGAGCAGTACTTC. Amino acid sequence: CAFKGARYDEQYF.

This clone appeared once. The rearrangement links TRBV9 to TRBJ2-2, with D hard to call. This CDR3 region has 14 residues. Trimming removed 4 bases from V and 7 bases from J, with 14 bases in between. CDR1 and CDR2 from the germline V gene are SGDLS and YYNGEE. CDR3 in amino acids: CASSRMELDGELFF. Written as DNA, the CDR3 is TGTGCCAGCAGCCGGATGGAGCTTGACGGGGAGCTGTTTTTT.

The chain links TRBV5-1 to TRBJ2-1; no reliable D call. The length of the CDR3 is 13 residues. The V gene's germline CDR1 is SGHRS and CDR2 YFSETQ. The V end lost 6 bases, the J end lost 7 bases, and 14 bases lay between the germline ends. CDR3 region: CASMRTRENEQFF. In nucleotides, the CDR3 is TGCGCCAGCATGCGCACCCGAGAGAATGAGCAGTTCTTC.

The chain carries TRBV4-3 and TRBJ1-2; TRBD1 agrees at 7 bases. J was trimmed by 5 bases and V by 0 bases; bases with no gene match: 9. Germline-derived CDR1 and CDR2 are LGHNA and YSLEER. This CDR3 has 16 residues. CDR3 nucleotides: TGCGCCAGCAGCCAAGATCCCACAGGGGAGGTTTATGGCTACACCTTC. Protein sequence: CASSQDPTGEVYGYTF.

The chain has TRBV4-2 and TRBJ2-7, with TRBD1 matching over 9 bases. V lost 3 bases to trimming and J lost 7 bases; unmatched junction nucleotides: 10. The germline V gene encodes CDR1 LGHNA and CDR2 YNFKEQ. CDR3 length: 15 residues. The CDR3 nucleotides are TGTGCCAGCAGCCAGAAAACAGGGGGCGGGTTGGAGCAGTACTTC. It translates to CASSQKTGGGLEQYF.